This record covers a single TCR beta chain. Its antigen remains undetermined. Qualities for individual bases were not recorded, and no much larger clone is one base off. Roughly 1.9 micrograms of genomic DNA were extracted from cryopreserved PBMCs for TCR beta library preparation. High-throughput TCR beta sequencing was performed on longitudinal blood samples from CLL patients receiving ibrutinib monotherapy. Patients were enrolled in a phase 2 open-label single-center ibrutinib monotherapy trial. A MiSeq instrument was used for deep resolution sequencing, which targeted depths ranging from 1 in 1 million up to 1 in 200,000 T cells, with coverage averaging 10x for each clonotype. The immunoSEQ hsTCRB Kit was used to generate the TCR beta libraries. The authors' pipeline ran thus. Data were analyzed with ImmunoSEQ Data Assistant and ImmunoSEQ Analyzer, with V, D and J genes assigned per IMGT definitions. Clonality, with values ranging from 0 to 1, was calculated as one minus the normalized Shannon entropy of productive rearrangement frequencies. Public clonotype analysis was restricted to overrepresented clonotypes comprising at least 0.05% of each patient's repertoire. Some 13 age-matched healthy donor repertoires from immuneACCESS served as clonality controls. TCRdb took this table from immuneACCESS and kept in-frame rearrangements with V and J called. Such tables lack part of the clones; where checked against another copy, unresolved V genes explain under half of the gap, and the rest is unexplained. That table gives V, J and clone size, and the DNA gave D and trimming. Across this sample there are some 290,000 clones, with roughly 79% seen only once. The ten largest clones take up 6.7% of the sample.

This entry belongs to a study of cytotoxic CD8 clonotypes in ibrutinib-treated CLL (dated by TCRdb to 2020 to 2022). Background on the whole study: The cohort included roughly 15 treatment-naive and some 10 relapsed/refractory patients; roughly 17 were IGHV unmutated. Partial responses were observed in some 24 patients and complete responses in 2; after a median follow-up of around 68 months, remission was maintained in approximately 15 patients and progression was observed in approximately 12. Response samples were taken after a median of roughly eleven months on treatment, ranging from roughly 6 to 36 months. On average, each sample had approximately 260,000 productive templates and 96,000 or so productive rearrangements. Of the roughly 81 people in the trial, approximately 24 had longitudinal samples available. Cryopreserved peripheral blood mononuclear cells were obtained before treatment, at response, and at either sustained remission or disease progression.

Overall study results and their limits: Public clonotypes were rare and either contracted or stayed stable during treatment, and the rise in clonality at ibrutinib response reflected the expansion of private clonotypes. An increase in clonality was observed at ibrutinib response, with clonality remaining stable during sustained remission and falling back toward baseline at progression. Lymph node repertoires were not examined, and the timing of sampling was not matched between patients in sustained remission and those whose disease progressed. Baseline clonality was found to be higher than that of age-matched healthy donors and was strongly correlated with circulating CD8+ T-cell counts.

Trimmed from V: 0 bases; trimmed from J: 3 bases; junction bases lacking a gene match: 7. The germline V gene specifies MGHRA as CDR1 and YSYEKL as CDR2. CDR3 length: 16 amino acids, cysteine to phenylalanine. Here the CDR3 DNA is all that survives: 48 bases in frame from base 1. Recombination connected TRBV4-1 to TRBJ2-7, with 8 central nucleotides matching TRBD2. This clonotype was obtained from a human donor with chronic lymphocytic leukemia. Specimen: PBMCs, collected before ibrutinib treatment. This receptor carries the CDR3 CASSQDRGLAYYEQYF. The nucleotides read TGCGCCAGCAGCCAAGATCGTGGACTAGCCTACTACGAGCAGTACTTC.